The clone carrying this TCR beta chain was found a few times. Its antigen is currently unknown. Alongside a J-beta primer mix, a sample-barcoded 5' primer served in a second PCR lasting about 7 to 11 cycles. Each of the cDNA molecules was tagged by a template-switch adaptor with 12 random nucleotides. TCRdb itself ran the 5' RACE reads through MiXCR, one entry per CDR3 protein. Of around 1.7 million distinct CDR3 sequences in the sample, under 30% were seen once. The data originate from a study of blood T cells in healthy people across ages. V lost 0 bases and J 6 bases, leaving 16 bases between the germline ends. CDR3 length: 15 amino acids. Germline loops: CDR1 SGDLS, CDR2 YYNGEE. Findings and limits, study-wide: The authors considered diversity estimates from one million T cells to be underestimates. Per-million-T-cell TCR beta diversity fell roughly linearly with age. A greater number of naive CD4+ cells and higher diversity distinguished long-lived donors from aged donors.

V usage is TRBV9 and J usage is TRBJ2-7; D not certain. This receptor was identified in a woman in her 30s in good health. Sequencing was done on a sample of blood. CDR3 nucleotide sequence: TGTGCCAGCAGCGTAGGAGGACGGAGTACGGGCGAGCAGTACTTC. Protein: CASSVGGRSTGEQYF.